This section outlines one T cell receptor beta chain sequence together with its context. Clones were read by immunoSEQ multiplex PCR, and TCRdb kept only the in-frame ones, dropping some. The sample comprises 50,000 to 70,000 clones, about 80% of which are singletons, and roughly 4% rests with the top ten. This sample was taken from a study of radiotherapy plus CTLA-4 blockade in lung cancer. The overall study: An objective response was seen in 15% to 20% of patients, and disease control in 25% to 40%.

The V gene end was trimmed by 0 bases and the J gene end by 1 base; junction bases not matched to a gene: 4. CDR3 size: 16 residues. Germline CDR1 reads SGHRS; CDR2 reads YFSETQ. Lung cancer patients with chemo-refractory metastatic non-small-cell disease were given focal radiation plus CTLA-4 blockade with ipilimumab. This chain connects TRBV5-1 to TRBJ2-5, with 9 bases lining up with TRBD2. The TCR sequence derives from a human donor with non-small cell lung cancer who had a partial response to radiotherapy plus ipilimumab. Sequenced here: peripheral blood, sampled from a patient treated with radiotherapy plus ipilimumab. The CDR3 is CASSLVGGGAQETQYF. DNA of the CDR3: TGCGCCAGCAGCTTGGTTGGCGGGGGGGCCCAAGAGACCCAGTACTTC. The full variable domain, rest sourced from reference TRBV5-1 and TRBJ2-5, is KAGVTQTPRYLIKTRGQQVTLSCSPISGHRSVSWYQQTPGQGLQFLFEYFSETQRNKGNFPGRFSGRQFSNSRSEMNVSTLELGDSALYLCASSLVGGGAQETQYFGPGTRLLVL.